The sequence of this T cell receptor (beta chain) was determined in a study of PD-1 blockade in classical Hodgkin lymphoma. Points from the study as a whole: By C4D1, CD4+ diversity increased significantly, especially in complete responders.

Time point specified: cycle 4 day 1 (C4D1), after 6 weeks of nivolumab. Every patient had relapsed following autologous stem cell transplantation, and cohorts differed in brentuximab vedotin exposure. Profiled with immunoSEQ multiplex PCR; TCRdb holds only in-frame clones, not every one. The repertoire holds roughly 50,000 clones, with roughly 90% as singletons. Worth noting for this clone: The antigen is unknown.

The CDR3 consists of 17 residues. Germline CDR1 is KGHSH and CDR2 is LQKENI. The V and J ends lost 3 bases and 2 bases respectively, with 20 bases between them. Source: peripheral blood mononuclear cells (PBMCs), taken before the fourth cycle of nivolumab. This receptor was obtained from a human donor with classical Hodgkin lymphoma. This sequence joins TRBV18 and TRBJ2-7; possibly TRBD2 for D (6 bases). CDR3 nucleotide sequence: TGTGCCAGCTCACCCCCGCTAGAGCTAGCGCCAACCTACGAGCAGTACTTC. It translates to CASSPPLELAPTYEQYF.